Sequencing of this T cell receptor (beta chain) was carried out in a study of blood T cell repertoires in COVID-19. Turning to the study itself: Acute and convalescent COVID-19 specimens originated in the United States, Italy and Spain. Sources were T cells, B-cell-depleted T cells, or PBMCs; the material itself was cDNA or gDNA.

Original analysis: Estimates of nucleated cell counts were drawn from the amplification of reference gene primers. Sequenced by immunoSEQ multiplex PCR; TCRdb stores in-frame clones only, minus some. V, J and clone size reflect that table, while D and trimming were determined from the DNA. The sample has 380,000 or so clones, 70% to 90% seen once. V was trimmed by 5 bases and J by 5 bases, leaving 13 bases between them. Looked up from germline, CDR1 is SGHRS and CDR2 is YFSETQ. CDR3 length: 13 residues. The V gene is TRBV5-1, the J gene TRBJ1-1; no firm D call. The receptor was isolated from a man aged 35 to 55 with acute or convalescent COVID-19. The sample consisted of peripheral blood. The CDR3 bases are TGCGCCAGCAGTTCGACACGAGGGACTGAAGCTTTCTTT. Translation gives CASSSTRGTEAFF.